This T cell receptor (beta chain) was observed in a study of CD8 T cells in ankylosing spondylitis. General study results and limits: Previous work reported some of these motif variants in the synovial fluid and blood of reactive arthritis. Ankylosing spondylitis blood appeared to be characterized by a TCR beta motif of under 10 highly homologous variants. Reportedly, significant enrichment of disease-linked clones occurred in matched ankylosing spondylitis synovial fluid.

A quantitative 5'-RACE method, one with molecular barcodes, was used to make TCR beta libraries. From the 5' RACE reads, TCRdb called clonotypes with MiXCR, one entry per CDR3 protein. The sample lists around 770,000 distinct CDR3 sequences, 12% occurring once. The CDR3 has 14 amino acids. Trimming took off 1 base at V and 8 bases at J, with 12 bases between the two ends. The germline CDR1 and CDR2 sequences are SGHTA and FQGNSA. This clonotype showed up just a few times. The antigen is unknown. This TCR was recovered from a male donor with ankylosing spondylitis. Sequencing was performed on blood, either unsorted or a sorted T cell fraction (not recorded which). This chain connects TRBV7-2 to TRBJ2-1; D may be TRBD2 (5 bases). CDR3 sequence reads: CASSLVGASHEQFF. CDR3 DNA: TGTGCCAGCAGCTTAGTGGGAGCTTCCCATGAGCAGTTCTTC.